This TCR beta chain stems from a study of blood T cell repertoires in COVID-19. On the study more broadly: The United States, Italy and Spain supplied acute and convalescent COVID-19 samples.

Germline V gene data show CDR1 as SGHTA and CDR2 as FQGNSA. V was pared by 6 bases and J by 0 bases, with 12 bases between. This CDR3 has 15 residues. The table came from immunoSEQ multiplex PCR; TCRdb's copy has only in-frame clones and leaves some out. The sample has about 480,000 clones, more than 75% seen once. Participant ages covered about 18 to 89 years across approximately 25 US areas. Either two negative PCRs, clearance, or symptom resolution qualified Cohort 3 donors as recovered. V and J are TRBV7-2 and TRBJ1-5; the D gene is possibly TRBD1 (5 bases). Sequenced: PBMCs or T cells enriched from blood (not recorded which). This clonotype originated in a woman in her thirties or forties who had recovered from COVID-19. Here the CDR3 DNA reads TGTGCCAGCAGGGGGGGGGATCATAGCAATCAGCCCCAGCATTTT. As protein: CASRGGDHSNQPQHF.